These T cell receptor beta chains were read from a single sample in a study of blood T cell repertoires in COVID-19. TCRdb's copy holds only in-frame clones and misses some; the assay was immunoSEQ multiplex PCR. The data show 200,000 to 300,000 clones, approximately 85% seen once. Sequencing used peripheral blood. The receptors stem from a man aged 50 to 60 with COVID-19, enrolled during active disease. Each CDR3 is given with its conserved first and last residue. The order of the fields is V gene, J gene, D gene, CDR3 length, clone size, CDR3 DNA, CDR3 protein. The D gene is left open where the match is weak. Clone size is not always given. Where it is, it says once, few, many or a class for expanded clones.

TRBV7-9	TRBJ1-1	.	13	.	TGTGCCAGCAGCCCGACAGGAGGCACTGAAGCTTTCTTT	CASSPTGGTEAFF
TRBV14	TRBJ2-1	.	15	.	TGTGCCAGCAGCCAGGGGGCGGTGGCTTACAATGAGCAGTTCTTC	CASSQGAVAYNEQFF
TRBV3-1/TRBV3-2	TRBJ2-7	.	17	few	TGTGCCAGCAGCCAAGACCCTAGGCAGACGAGCTCCTACGAGCAGTACTTC	CASSQDPRQTSSYEQYF
TRBV7-2	TRBJ1-3	.	15	.	TGTGCCAGCACATGGGGGGTGAGCTCTGGAAACACCATATATTTT	CASTWGVSSGNTIYF
TRBV4-1	TRBJ1-5	.	16	.	TGCGCCAGCAGCCAAGAATCCAGTTATAGCAATCAGCCCCAGCATTTT	CASSQESSYSNQPQHF
TRBV6-2/TRBV6-3	TRBJ2-1	.	15	once	TGTGCCAGCAGCCTTACTCCGAGCTCCTACAATGAGCAGTTCTTC	CASSLTPSSYNEQFF
TRBV2	TRBJ1-2	.	13	.	TGTGCCAGCAATACTGACAGGCTCCTCGGCTACACCTTC	CASNTDRLLGYTF
TRBV6-2/TRBV6-3	TRBJ2-7	TRBD2	18	.	TGTGCCAGCAGCTTATTCGGGACTAGCGGGGGGTCATCCTACGAGCAGTACTTC	CASSLFGTSGGSSYEQYF
TRBV13	TRBJ2-5	.	13	.	TGTGCCAGCAGCTCGCTATCCGGAGAGACCCAGTACTTC	CASSSLSGETQYF
TRBV19	TRBJ2-7	TRBD2	14	once	TGTGCCAGTGCCCCGGGACTAGCCTCTTACGAGCAGTACTTC	CASAPGLASYEQYF
TRBV7-9	TRBJ1-1	TRBD1	15	.	TGTGCCAGCAGCTTAGAAAAGACAGGGAGGACTGAAGCTTTCTTT	CASSLEKTGRTEAFF
TRBV5-6	TRBJ2-6	.	17	.	TGTGCCAGCAGCTTGGCCGTACAGGCCTTTGGGGCCAACGTCCTGACTTTC	CASSLAVQAFGANVLTF
TRBV5-1	TRBJ2-3	.	11	.	TGCGCCAGCTCCTACACAGATACGCAGTATTTT	CASSYTDTQYF
TRBV9	TRBJ1-4	TRBD1	13	.	TGTGCCAGCAGCGGGACAGGGCGTGAAAAACTGTTTTTT	CASSGTGREKLFF
TRBV10-3	TRBJ1-2	.	12	.	TGTGCCACCGAGGCAGGGACATTTGGCTACACCTTC	CATEAGTFGYTF
TRBV4-2	TRBJ2-5	.	14	few	TGTGCCAGCAGCCCCTCCCGGGGAGTAGAGACCCAGTACTTC	CASSPSRGVETQYF
TRBV7-6	TRBJ2-4	.	16	.	TGTGCCAGCAGCTTAGCGCTGGGGGGAGCCAAAAACATTCAGTACTTC	CASSLALGGAKNIQYF
TRBV5-5	TRBJ1-5	.	17	.	TGTGCCAGCAGCTTGCGAGCGGAGATTTATAGCAATCAGCCCCAGCATTTT	CASSLRAEIYSNQPQHF
TRBV6-5	TRBJ1-2	TRBD1	15	.	TGTGCCAGCAGTCTCGCGACAGGGGCCCTCTATGGCTACACCTTC	CASSLATGALYGYTF
TRBV3-1/TRBV3-2	TRBJ2-1	.	14	few	TGTGCCAGCAGCCAACGGGGGGCGGACAATGAGCAGTTCTTC	CASSQRGADNEQFF
TRBV6-4	TRBJ2-1	TRBD2	14	.	TGTGCCAGCAGTCCACTAGCGGGGGGCTTTGAGCAGTTCTTC	CASSPLAGGFEQFF
TRBV15	TRBJ1-5	.	15	few	TGTGCCACCAGCAGAGGGAGGGCCGGAGGGAGGCCCCAGCATTTT	CATSRGRAGGRPQHF
TRBV29-1	TRBJ2-1	.	12	.	TGCAGCGTTGAAGATCGTTCGGGTGAGCAGTTCTTC	CSVEDRSGEQFF
TRBV7-3	TRBJ2-1	.	14	.	TGTGCCAGCAGCTTAACGTCAGACTACAATGAGCAGTTCTTC	CASSLTSDYNEQFF
TRBV7-9	TRBJ2-7	.	13	.	TGTGCCAGCAGCCCCCGGGACAACTACGAGCAGTACTTC	CASSPRDNYEQYF
TRBV19	TRBJ1-6	TRBD1	13	few	TGTGCCAGTAGCTACCGGGACAGGGAAAAAGTCCACTTT	CASSYRDREKVHF
TRBV6-5	TRBJ1-2	TRBD1	16	.	TGTGCCAGCAGTTTAGACAGGGGCACCCCTTCTGGAGGCTACACCTTC	CASSLDRGTPSGGYTF
TRBV28	TRBJ1-6	.	15	.	TGTGCCAGCAGTTTATCAGCGGGGTACGATTCACCCCTCCACTTT	CASSLSAGYDSPLHF
TRBV14	TRBJ2-7	.	13	.	TGTGCCAGCAGCCAAAGGGGATCCTACGAGCAGTACTTC	CASSQRGSYEQYF
TRBV6-5	TRBJ2-1	TRBD1	14	.	TGTGCCAGCAGTTGGGACAGGGGGAGGAATGAGCAGTTCTTC	CASSWDRGRNEQFF
TRBV19	TRBJ2-7	.	13	medium-sized	TGTGCCAGTAGTATGGCGGGGGCGCACGAGCAGTACTTC	CASSMAGAHEQYF
TRBV4-1	TRBJ2-3	.	17	.	TGCGCCAGCAGCCAAGATGGGCCCAGCAAGGTCGCAGATACGCAGTATTTT	CASSQDGPSKVADTQYF
TRBV4-1	TRBJ1-4	.	16	.	TGCGCCAGCAGCCAACCCCTTCGGAGTCTGAATGAAAAACTGTTTTTT	CASSQPLRSLNEKLFF
TRBV18	TRBJ2-7	TRBD1	15	.	TGTGCCAGCTCACCAGGGACAGGTTCTTCCTACGAGCAGTACTTC	CASSPGTGSSYEQYF
TRBV7-7	TRBJ2-7	TRBD1	15	.	TGTGCTAGCAGCGTAGGGACAGGGTTCGGGTACGAGCAGTACTTC	CASSVGTGFGYEQYF
TRBV14	TRBJ2-3	.	14	.	TGTGCCAGCAGCCAGTACACAGGGACAGATACGCAGTATTTT	CASSQYTGTDTQYF
TRBV3-1/TRBV3-2	TRBJ2-5	TRBD2	18	.	TGTGCCAGCAGAGCCATTGCCTTCGGAGCGGGGGGGAAAGAGACCCAGTACTTC	CASRAIAFGAGGKETQYF
TRBV19	TRBJ2-2	.	15	.	TGTGCCAGTAGTATTGGGCGGGTGGAGACCGGGGAGCTGTTTTTT	CASSIGRVETGELFF
TRBV7-3	TRBJ2-1	TRBD2	17	.	TGTGCCAGCAGCCAGACTAGCGGGGGAGCTCCCTACAATGAGCAGTTCTTC	CASSQTSGGAPYNEQFF
TRBV24-1	TRBJ2-5	TRBD1	17	.	TGTGCCACCAGTGATCCTCCGGGGACAGGGGGCTGGGAGACCCAGTACTTC	CATSDPPGTGGWETQYF
TRBV6-5	TRBJ2-7	TRBD2	14	.	TGTGCCACCCTAGCGGGGGGATCCACCTACGAGCAGTACTTC	CATLAGGSTYEQYF
TRBV4-3	TRBJ2-1	TRBD2	17	.	TGCGCCAGCAGCCAAGATCCAGCGGGACTCTCCTACAATGAGCAGTTCTTC	CASSQDPAGLSYNEQFF